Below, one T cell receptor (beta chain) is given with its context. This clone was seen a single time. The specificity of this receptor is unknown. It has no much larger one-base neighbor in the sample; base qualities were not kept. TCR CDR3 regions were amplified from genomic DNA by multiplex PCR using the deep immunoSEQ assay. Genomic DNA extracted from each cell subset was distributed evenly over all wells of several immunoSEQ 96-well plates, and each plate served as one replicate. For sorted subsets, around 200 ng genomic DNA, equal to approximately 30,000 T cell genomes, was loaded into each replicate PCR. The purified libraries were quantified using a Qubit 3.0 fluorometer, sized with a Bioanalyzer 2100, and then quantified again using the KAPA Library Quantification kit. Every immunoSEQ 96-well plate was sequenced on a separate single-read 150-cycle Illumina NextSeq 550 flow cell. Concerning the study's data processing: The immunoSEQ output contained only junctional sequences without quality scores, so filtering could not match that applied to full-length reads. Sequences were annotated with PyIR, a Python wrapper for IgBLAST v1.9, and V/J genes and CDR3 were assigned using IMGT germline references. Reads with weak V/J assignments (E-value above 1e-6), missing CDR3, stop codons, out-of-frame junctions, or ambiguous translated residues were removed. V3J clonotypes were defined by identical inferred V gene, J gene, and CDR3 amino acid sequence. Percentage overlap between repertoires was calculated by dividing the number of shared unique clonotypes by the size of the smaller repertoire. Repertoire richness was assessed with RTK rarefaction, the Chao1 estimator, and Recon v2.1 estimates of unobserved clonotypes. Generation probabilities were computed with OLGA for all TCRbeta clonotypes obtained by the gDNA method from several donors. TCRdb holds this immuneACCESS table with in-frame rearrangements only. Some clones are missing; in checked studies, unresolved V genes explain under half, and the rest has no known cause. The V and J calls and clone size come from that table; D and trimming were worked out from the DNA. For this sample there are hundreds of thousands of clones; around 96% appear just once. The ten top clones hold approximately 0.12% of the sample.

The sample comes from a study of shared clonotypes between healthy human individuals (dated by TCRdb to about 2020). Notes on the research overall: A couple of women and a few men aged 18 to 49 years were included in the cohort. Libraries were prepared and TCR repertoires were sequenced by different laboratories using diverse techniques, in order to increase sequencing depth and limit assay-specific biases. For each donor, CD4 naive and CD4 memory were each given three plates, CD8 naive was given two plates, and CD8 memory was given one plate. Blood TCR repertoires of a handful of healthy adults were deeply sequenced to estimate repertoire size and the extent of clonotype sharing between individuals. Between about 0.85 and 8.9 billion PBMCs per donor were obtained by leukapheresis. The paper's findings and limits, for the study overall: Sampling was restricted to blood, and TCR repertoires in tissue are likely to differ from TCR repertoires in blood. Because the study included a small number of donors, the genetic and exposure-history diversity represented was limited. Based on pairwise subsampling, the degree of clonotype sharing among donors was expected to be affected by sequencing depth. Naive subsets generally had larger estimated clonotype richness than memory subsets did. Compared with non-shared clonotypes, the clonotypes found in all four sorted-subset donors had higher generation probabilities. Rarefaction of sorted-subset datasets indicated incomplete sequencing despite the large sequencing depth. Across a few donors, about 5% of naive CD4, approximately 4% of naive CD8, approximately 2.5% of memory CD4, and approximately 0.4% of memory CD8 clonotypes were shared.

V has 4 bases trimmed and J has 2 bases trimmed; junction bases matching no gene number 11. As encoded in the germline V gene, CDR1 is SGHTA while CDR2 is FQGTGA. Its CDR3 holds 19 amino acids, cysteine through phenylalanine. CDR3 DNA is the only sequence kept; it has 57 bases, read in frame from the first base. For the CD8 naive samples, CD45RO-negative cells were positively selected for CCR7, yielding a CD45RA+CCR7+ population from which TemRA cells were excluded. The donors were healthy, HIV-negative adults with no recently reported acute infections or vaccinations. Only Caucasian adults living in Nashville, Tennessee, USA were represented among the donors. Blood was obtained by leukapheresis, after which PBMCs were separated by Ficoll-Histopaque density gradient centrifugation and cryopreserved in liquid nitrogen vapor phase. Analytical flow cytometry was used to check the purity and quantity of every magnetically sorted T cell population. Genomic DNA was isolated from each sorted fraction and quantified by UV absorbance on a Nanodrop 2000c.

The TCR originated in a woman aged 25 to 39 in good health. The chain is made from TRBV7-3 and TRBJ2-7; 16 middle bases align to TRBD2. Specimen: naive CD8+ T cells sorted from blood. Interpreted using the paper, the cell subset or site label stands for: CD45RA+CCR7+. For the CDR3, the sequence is CASSSPGTSGRARAYEQYF. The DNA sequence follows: TGTGCCAGCAGCTCACCAGGGACTAGCGGGAGGGCTCGGGCCTACGAGCAGTACTTC.